The rows below give T cell receptor beta chains drawn from one sample of a study of blood T cells in healthy people across ages. Each CDR3 protein gets one entry after TCRdb re-called the 5' RACE reads with MiXCR. Seen here are some 900,000 distinct CDR3 sequences, 29% observed once, and the top ten hold approximately 15%. Sequencing was done on a sample of blood. Receptors were obtained from a woman aged 80 or over in good health. The CDR3 runs from the conserved cysteine through the conserved F or W. D genes are given only for firm matches. Expanded clones get a size class; other rows say once, few or many, or leave the size out.

NA,TRBJ2-1,many,TRBV7-2,CASSLSGLSYNEQFF,TGTGCCAGCAGCTTGTCGGGCCTCTCCTACAATGAGCAGTTCTTC
TRBD2,TRBJ2-2,few,TRBV12-3/TRBV12-4,CASNLHPPGASGGTGELFF,TGTGCCAGCAATCTACACCCGCCCGGGGCTAGCGGGGGGACCGGGGAGCTGTTTTTT
NA,TRBJ2-1,many,TRBV6-2/TRBV6-3,CASSYRLEQFF,TGTGCCAGCAGTTACAGGCTTGAGCAGTTCTTC
TRBD1,TRBJ2-7,NA,TRBV5-1,CASSFGDRAPHEQYF,TGTGCCAGCAGCTTTGGGGACAGGGCTCCCCACGAGCAGTACTTC
TRBD1,TRBJ2-1,NA,TRBV4-3,CASSQGTGGWETQFF,TGCGCCAGCAGCCAGGGTACAGGGGGCTGGGAGACCCAGTTCTTC
NA,TRBJ1-1,NA,TRBV5-1,CASSPLRPEDTEAFF,TGCGCCAGCAGCCCCTTGCGGCCGGAGGACACTGAAGCTTTCTTT
NA,TRBJ2-3,many,TRBV12-3/TRBV12-4,CASRYARVNTDTQYF,TGTGCCAGCCGTTACGCCAGGGTGAACACAGATACGCAGTATTTT
NA,TRBJ2-2,NA,TRBV4-1,CASSQGMGSGELFF,TGCGCCAGCAGCCAAGGGATGGGGTCCGGGGAGCTGTTTTTT
NA,TRBJ1-2,many,TRBV29-1,CSAGRGPTEGYTF,TGCAGCGCCGGACGGGGGCCTACGGAAGGCTACACCTTC
NA,TRBJ2-5,many,TRBV5-5,CASSLGTIETQYF,TGTGCCAGCAGCTTGGGGACTATTGAGACCCAGTACTTC
NA,TRBJ2-6,NA,TRBV7-2,CASSLDQSSGANVLTF,TGTGCCAGCAGCTTAGATCAATCCTCTGGGGCCAACGTCCTGACTTTC
TRBD2,TRBJ2-3,few,TRBV5-1,CASSLGQRGATDTQYF,TGCGCCAGCAGCTTGGGCCAGCGGGGGGCCACAGATACGCAGTATTTT
TRBD1,TRBJ2-5,NA,TRBV10-3,CVINGRDRGQETQYF,TGTGTCATCAATGGCCGGGACAGGGGCCAAGAGACCCAGTACTTC
NA,TRBJ1-2,many,TRBV7-2,CASSLMGQSGYTF,TGTGCCAGCAGCTTGATGGGACAAAGTGGCTACACCTTC
NA,TRBJ2-1,many,TRBV25-1,CASSPLTGGEMNEQFF,TGTGCCAGCAGTCCCCTCACAGGGGGGGAGATGAATGAGCAGTTCTTC
NA,TRBJ1-1,few,TRBV4-2,CASSQVSELNTEAFF,TGTGCCAGCAGCCAAGTTAGTGAGTTGAACACTGAAGCTTTCTTT
NA,TRBJ2-1,many,TRBV20-1,CSAKTPWYNEQFF,TGCAGTGCTAAGACACCTTGGTACAATGAGCAGTTCTTC
TRBD1,TRBJ2-7,many,TRBV20-1,CSANHRGPDYEQYF,TGCAGTGCTAACCACAGGGGGCCAGACTACGAGCAGTACTTC
NA,TRBJ2-5,NA,TRBV11-1,CASRTVRQDKTQYF,TGTGCCAGCCGAACAGTCCGGCAAGATAAGACCCAGTACTTC
TRBD1,TRBJ1-2,few,TRBV3-1,CASSQARDRAPSNYGYTF,TGTGCCAGCAGCCAAGCCAGGGACAGGGCTCCCTCTAACTATGGCTACACCTTC
NA,TRBJ2-7,few,TRBV4-3,CASSQGRASFGNEQYF,TGCGCCAGCAGCCAAGGGCGGGCGTCCTTCGGCAATGAGCAGTACTTC
TRBD1,TRBJ1-2,NA,TRBV3-1,CASSPQGAFGYTF,TGTGCCAGCAGCCCCCAGGGGGCCTTTGGCTACACCTTC
TRBD2,TRBJ2-1,NA,TRBV6-2/TRBV6-3,CASSPLPSGLYNEQFF,TGTGCCAGCAGTCCGCTACCTAGCGGCCTCTACAATGAGCAGTTCTTC
NA,TRBJ2-5,NA,TRBV30,CAWSEGWGWREQYF,TGTGCCTGGAGTGAGGGTTGGGGGTGGAGGGAGCAGTACTTC
NA,TRBJ1-6,NA,TRBV15,CATSTEMSSPLHF,TGTGCCACCAGCACCGAGATGTCTTCACCCCTCCACTTT
NA,TRBJ2-3,many,TRBV24-1,CATSDPKSPTDTQYF,TGTGCCACCAGTGATCCCAAATCCCCCACAGATACGCAGTATTTT
NA,TRBJ1-1,many,TRBV6-5,CASSQIWNTEAFF,TGTGCCAGCAGTCAAATTTGGAACACTGAAGCTTTCTTT
NA,TRBJ2-7,few,TRBV21-1,CATSGRSRSYNEQYF,TGTGCCACCTCCGGGCGTTCCCGCTCCTACAATGAGCAGTACTTC
TRBD2,TRBJ2-3,many,TRBV12-3/TRBV12-4,CASSRTLAGSTDTQYF,TGTGCCAGCAGCCGGACCTTAGCGGGGAGCACAGATACGCAGTATTTT
NA,TRBJ1-3,NA,TRBV7-2,CASSLAGRPGNTIYF,TGTGCCAGCAGCTTAGCTGGCAGACCTGGAAACACCATATATTTT
NA,TRBJ2-3,few,TRBV9,CASSADGSTDTQYF,TGTGCCAGCAGCGCTGACGGGAGCACAGATACGCAGTATTTT
TRBD2,TRBJ2-3,NA,TRBV10-3,CAISESLAGGTDTQYF,TGTGCCATCAGTGAGTCCCTAGCGGGAGGGACAGATACGCAGTATTTT
TRBD1,TRBJ2-4,few,TRBV5-8,CASSFTRTGWDKNIQYF,TGTGCCAGCAGCTTCACCCGGACAGGGTGGGACAAAAACATTCAGTACTTC
NA,TRBJ1-4,few,TRBV3-1,CASSQGHSNEKLFF,TGTGCCAGCAGCCAAGGACACTCCAATGAAAAACTGTTTTTT
NA,TRBJ2-1,many,TRBV30,CAWSPGDEQFF,TGTGCCTGGAGTCCAGGGGATGAGCAGTTCTTC
NA,TRBJ2-3,NA,TRBV6-5,CASSLGTSRLADTQYF,TGTGCCAGCAGCTTGGGAACTAGCAGGTTAGCAGATACGCAGTATTTT
NA,TRBJ2-1,many,TRBV15,CATRVGGGGGEQFF,TGTGCCACCAGAGTTGGCGGGGGAGGGGGTGAGCAGTTCTTC
NA,TRBJ1-2,NA,TRBV6-2/TRBV6-3,CAGSYRSIGQRDYDYTF,TGTGCCGGCAGTTATCGCTCTATAGGACAACGAGACTATGACTACACCTTC
TRBD2,TRBJ2-1,many,TRBV20-1,CSARDRGELDNEQFF,TGCAGTGCTAGAGATCGGGGGGAGCTAGACAATGAGCAGTTCTTC
NA,TRBJ2-1,many,TRBV12-3/TRBV12-4,CASYPSTGYNEQFF,TGTGCCAGCTACCCGTCTACAGGGTACAATGAGCAGTTCTTC